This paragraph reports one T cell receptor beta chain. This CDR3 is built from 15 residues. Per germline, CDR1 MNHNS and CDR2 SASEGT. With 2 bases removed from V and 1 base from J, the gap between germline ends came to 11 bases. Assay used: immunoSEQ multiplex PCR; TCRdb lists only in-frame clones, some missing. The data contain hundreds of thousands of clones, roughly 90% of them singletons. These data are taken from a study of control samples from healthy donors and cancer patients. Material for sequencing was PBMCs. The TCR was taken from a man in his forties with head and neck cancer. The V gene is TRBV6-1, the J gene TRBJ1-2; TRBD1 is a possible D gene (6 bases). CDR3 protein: CASSESGGFNYGYTF. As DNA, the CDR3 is TGTGCCAGCAGTGAAAGTGGGGGCTTTAACTATGGCTACACCTTC.